The 5 T cell receptor beta chains presented below share a single source sample, sequenced in a study of cytomegalovirus exposure and HLA in healthy donors. Primers for the PCR totalled 60 Vbeta and 13 Jbeta. Profiling relied on immunoSEQ multiplex PCR, and the TCRdb table lists in-frame clones only, not all of them. The sample shows some 150,000 clones, 65% to 80% of them seen only once. Source material: PBMCs. The receptors here all came from a young man in good health and CMV-seronegative.

This chain uses TRBV6-5 with TRBJ2-1, with 7 bases matching TRBD2. CDR3 length equals 14 residues. Losses at the gene ends were 6 bases for V and 13 bases for J; bases not matched to a gene: 15. The germline gives CDR1 MNHEY, CDR2 SVGAGI. The CDR3 region is CASRPMAASGAQFF. The DNA for the CDR3 is TGTGCCAGCAGGCCTATGGCAGCAAGCGGGGCTCAGTTCTTC.

The V gene is TRBV6-6, the J gene TRBJ2-7, with D tentatively TRBD1 (5 bases). The CDR3 is 14 amino acids. V lost 5 bases, J lost 0 bases, and 11 bases lay in between. Germline lookup yields CDR1 MNHNY and CDR2 SVGAGI (reference sequence). The chain's CDR3 is CASSTSTVSYEQYF. Here the CDR3 DNA reads TGTGCCAGCAGTACCTCGACAGTCTCCTACGAGCAGTACTTC.

The chain combines TRBV6-5 with TRBJ2-7, with D tentatively TRBD1 (8 bases). The CDR3 runs 15 residues. Trimming removed 7 bases from V and 3 bases from J, with 19 bases in between. Looked up from germline, CDR1 is MNHEY and CDR2 is SVGAGI. In nucleotides, the CDR3 is TGTGCCAGCAATGCACAGGGGGGGCTTTTCTACGAGCAGTACTTC. Translating gives CASNAQGGLFYEQYF.

V and J are TRBV10-3 and TRBJ2-7; 10 bases match TRBD2. CDR3 size: 15 residues. The trim removed 3 bases at V and 7 bases at J, leaving 9 bases unmatched. CDR1 is ENHRY, CDR2 SYGVKD, per germline. DNA for the CDR3: TGTGCCATCAGTGAAGGAGCGGGGGGGGCTAAAGAGCAGTACTTC. It specifies CAISEGAGGAKEQYF.

The chain has TRBV6-6 and TRBJ1-6, with D tentatively TRBD1 (5 bases). Germline-derived CDR1 and CDR2 are MNHNY and SVGAGI (reference sequence). V was pared by 4 bases and J by 4 bases, with 11 bases between. There are 15 residues in the CDR3. In DNA, the CDR3 is TGTGCCAGCAGTTCTAGACAGTCTTATAATTCACCCCTCCACTTT. It encodes CASSSRQSYNSPLHF.